This T cell receptor beta chain was profiled in a study of blood T cell repertoires in COVID-19. Original processing methods: Amplification with reference gene primers provided the estimates of nucleated cell counts. Using immunoSEQ multiplex PCR, the repertoire was profiled, and TCRdb retains in-frame clones only, with some absent. V, J and clone size were drawn from that table, and D and trimming were deduced from the DNA. The sample shows 250,000 or so clones, about 91% of them seen only once. This CDR3 comprises 15 residues. The V and J ends lost 6 bases and 8 bases respectively, with 19 bases between them. Germline CDR1 reads MNHEY; CDR2 reads SVGAGI.

V is TRBV6-5 and J is TRBJ1-4, with D maybe TRBD1 (6 bases). Sequences were obtained from peripheral blood. The sequence came from a woman in her 30s with COVID-19, enrolled during active disease. The CDR3 DNA follows: TGTGCCAGCAGCAACCCAGGGGCTATACGCGAAAAACTGTTTTTT. Encoded protein: CASSNPGAIREKLFF.